This T cell receptor (beta chain) emerged from a study of beta chain features in type 1 diabetes. Study conclusions and caveats: All four CD4+ subsets of Type 1 diabetes patients contained TCRB CDR3s that were moderately but significantly shorter. More deletions and fewer insertions at VDJ junctions were found in patients with type 1 diabetes.

One heparinised blood draw averaging approximately 100 mL was given by each donor. Naive, central memory, regulatory and stem cell-like memory cells within the CD4+ compartment were sorted using CD45RO/CCR7/CD25/CD127/CD95/CD27. Each sorted population was over 95% pure. On this clone: Antigen unknown. Other DNA variants within this sample encode the same CDR3.

Germline loops: CDR1 LNHDA, CDR2 SQIVND (reference sequence). V lost 7 bases and J 0 bases, leaving 9 bases between the germline ends. The CDR3 has 13 residues. Sequencing targeted expressed TCRB transcripts, as all isolated RNA had been reverse transcribed. The protocol was immunoSEQ multiplex PCR, while the TCRdb copy is restricted to in-frame clones and leaves out a portion. The sample contains about 650,000 clones, roughly 12% of which appear only once. This chain connects TRBV19 to TRBJ1-1; D perhaps matches TRBD1 (6 bases). Sequencing input: naive CD4+ T cells from blood. The source is a young man with type 1 diabetes. The CDR3 region has the DNA TGTGCCAGTACCCGGACAGTGAACACTGAAGCTTTCTTT. This codes for CASTRTVNTEAFF.